At least ten counts were recorded for the clone carrying this T cell receptor (beta chain). Trimming left V 7 bases short and J 8 bases short, with 10 bases between. CDR1 is SGHDT and CDR2 is YYEEEE in the germline V gene. The CDR3 is 11 amino acids. This specimen belongs to a study of T cells in Graves' hyperthyroidism and ophthalmopathy. TCR beta CDR3 sequences were amplified from RNA transcripts. TCR CDR3 underwent first-round RT-PCR with the HTBI primer set. TCRdb re-called the multiplex PCR reads through MiXCR, storing one row per CDR3 protein. The data contain 650,000 to 850,000 distinct CDR3 sequences, around 20% of them seen just once; the ten biggest clones take up 16%.

Sequencing input: blood. The rearrangement joins TRBV5-6 to TRBJ2-1; D is uncertain. The sequence was obtained from a woman in her forties or fifties with Graves' hyperthyroidism that later progressed to Graves' ophthalmopathy. CDR3 sequence (DNA): TGTGCCAGCTGCGTCGGAGATGAGCAGTTCTTC. As protein: CASCVGDEQFF.